The clone carrying this TCR beta chain was detected many times. Antigen: not known. The record originates from a study of early T cells in non-severe SARS-CoV-2 infection. The wider study: Sequencing input comprised bulk RNA from unsorted whole blood; chain pairing was not available.

Molecules of cDNA were individually given unique molecular identifiers that were attached to them. TCRdb called the 5' RACE reads again in MiXCR, with one record for every CDR3 protein. The sample yields fewer than 85,000 distinct CDR3 sequences, 8.5% to 10% seen once. Study observations and caveats: Private and CD4 specificities were missed by VDJdb matching, which favored anti-spike CD8 responses.

Trimming shortened V by 11 bases and J by 4 bases, and 15 bases separated the two germline ends. The CDR3 loop spans 13 amino acids. The V gene's germline CDR1 is MNHEY and CDR2 SVGAGI. The source material was whole blood. This TCR was recovered from an adult who was a healthcare worker with PCR-confirmed SARS-CoV-2 infection or an uninfected control (not recorded which). This chain connects TRBV6-5 to TRBJ2-1; D not resolved. The CDR3, as DNA: TGTGCCGTGTCTCAGTTGCCGTACAATGAGCAGTTCTTC. It is translated as CAVSQLPYNEQFF.